Below, 17 T cell receptor beta chains from the same sample are listed, as sequenced in a study of beta chain features in type 1 diabetes. The study reverse transcribed the entire isolated RNA, so it sequenced expressed TCRB transcripts. Generated by immunoSEQ multiplex PCR, the TCRdb table keeps only in-frame clones and is missing some. The table includes some 150,000 clones, over 8.5% detected once. What was sequenced was central memory CD4+ T cells from blood. The receptor source for this set is a man between 18 and 29 years old in good health.

The chain employs TRBV7-8 and TRBJ2-5; no reliable D call. Trimming removed 5 bases at V and 5 bases at J, with 12 bases between. The V gene's germline CDR1 is SGHVS and CDR2 FQNEAQ. This CDR3 region has 13 residues. The CDR3: CASSPAPQETQYF. CDR3 in DNA: TGTGCCAGCAGCCCAGCTCCGCAGGAGACCCAGTACTTC.

The sample holds a few counts of this clone. The chain joins TRBV4-3 to TRBJ2-2; 13 bases are a match to TRBD2. This CDR3 has 18 amino acids. V lost 1 base to trimming and J lost 5 bases; unmatched junction nucleotides: 7. CDR1 is LGHNA and CDR2 is YSLEER in the germline V gene. CDR3 region: CASSQALRTSGRTGELFF. CDR3 bases: TGCGCCAGCAGCCAAGCCCTCCGGACTAGCGGGAGAACCGGGGAGCTGTTTTTT.

This clone came up a few times. The gene calls are TRBV28 and TRBJ1-6, with 7 bases identical to TRBD1. Per the germline V gene, CDR1 is MDHEN and CDR2 is SYDVKM. This CDR3 comprises 15 residues. V gave up 5 bases and J gave up 7 bases; unmatched junction bases: 8. The CDR3 here is CASSPIPGQNSPLHF. CDR3 DNA: TGTGCCAGCAGTCCAATCCCGGGACAGAATTCACCCCTCCACTTT.

This clone occurred a few times. The chain links TRBV5-1 to TRBJ2-2, with D possibly being TRBD1 (6 bases). V was shortened by 2 bases and J by 6 bases, with 8 bases between the two germline ends. CDR1 is SGHRS, CDR2 YFSETQ, per germline. The CDR3 is 13 amino acids. Here the CDR3 DNA reads TGCGCCAGCAGCTTTACAGGGCCCGGGGAGCTGTTTTTT. Translation: CASSFTGPGELFF.

The table lists this clone with a few counts. V and J are TRBV7-2 and TRBJ2-3; 14 nucleotides align to TRBD2. The junction had 9 bases not matched to a gene; V was cut back by 5 bases and J by 2 bases. The CDR3 length is 18 residues. Germline assignment: CDR1 SGHTA and CDR2 FQGNSA. The CDR3, as DNA: TGTGCCAGCAGCGTAAGACTAGCGGGGGGGCGGGCCACAGATACGCAGTATTTT. Encoded protein: CASSVRLAGGRATDTQYF.

This clone was recorded at least ten times. The rearrangement joins TRBV4-3 to TRBJ2-1; no clear D gene. The germline CDR1 and CDR2 sequences are LGHNA and YSLEER. V gave up 0 bases and J gave up 8 bases, with 5 bases separating them. The CDR3 length is 12 residues. CDR3 sequence: CASSQEGHEQFF. For the CDR3, the DNA is TGCGCCAGCAGCCAAGAAGGTCATGAGCAGTTCTTC.

This chain uses TRBV30 with TRBJ2-5, with a weak D call TRBD2 (5 bases). CDR1 GTSNPN and CDR2 SVGIG come from the germline V gene (reference sequence). The germline V and J ends were trimmed by 1 base and 3 bases, with 9 bases remaining between them. There are 13 residues in the CDR3. CDR3 DNA sequence: TGTGCCTGGAGTGCGGGGTTAAAAGAGACCCAGTACTTC. Protein: CAWSAGLKETQYF.

This clone showed up just a few times. V gene TRBV28 combines with J gene TRBJ1-1; the D is unclear. V shed 7 bases and J shed 5 bases, with 11 bases lying between them. The CDR3 is made up of 12 amino acids. Germline CDR1 MDHEN, CDR2 SYDVKM. The CDR3 here is CASMGGKTEAFF. The CDR3 nucleotides read TGTGCCAGCATGGGAGGTAAGACTGAAGCTTTCTTT.

The chain has TRBV9 and TRBJ2-7; weak D call: TRBD1 (5 bases). From germline, CDR1 is SGDLS and CDR2 YYNGEE. This CDR3 spans 14 amino acids. Trimming took off 0 bases at V and 5 bases at J, with 12 bases between the two ends. Here the CDR3 DNA reads TGTGCCAGCAGCGTAGTAGGGGAAGGGGACGAGCAGTACTTC. Translating it yields CASSVVGEGDEQYF.

Only a few counts were recorded for this clone. The likely explanation is a read error, given a far larger clone one base away. The chain is built from TRBV29-1 and TRBJ2-1; tentatively, D is TRBD1 or TRBD2 (5 bases each). The germline V and J ends were trimmed by 6 bases and 4 bases, with 10 bases remaining between them. Germline V gene lookup returns CDR1 SQVTM and CDR2 ANQGSEA. The CDR3 has 12 residues. CDR3 residues: CSVGDRYNEQFF. The CDR3 DNA reads TGCAGCGTGGGGGACCGATACAATGAGCAGTTCTTC.

The chain combines TRBV2 with TRBJ2-2; D is undetermined. This CDR3 region has 14 residues. Trimming cost V 0 bases and J 4 bases, with 6 bases left between them. Germline values: CDR1 SNHLY, CDR2 FYNNEI. CDR3 DNA: TGTGCCAGCAGTGAAGCACGGGCCACCGGGGAGCTGTTTTTT. Its translation is CASSEARATGELFF.

The chain employs TRBV5-6 and TRBJ2-7, with D unresolved. The CDR3 has 13 residues. The V end lost 0 bases, the J end lost 2 bases, and 6 bases lay between the germline ends. Per germline, CDR1 SGHDT and CDR2 YYEEEE. In DNA form, the CDR3 reads TGTGCCAGCAGCTTGGTCGAAGCCTACGAGCAGTACTTC. Protein product: CASSLVEAYEQYF.

The sample holds many counts of this clone. This chain connects TRBV28 to TRBJ1-2; 8 nucleotides match TRBD1. Looked up from germline, CDR1 is MDHEN and CDR2 is SYDVKM. The ends lost 6 bases at V and 3 bases at J; junction bases unmatched: 6. This CDR3 spans 14 amino acids. CDR3 region: CASRATGDDYGYTF. The CDR3 region has the DNA TGTGCCAGCAGGGCGACAGGGGATGACTATGGCTACACCTTC.

J is TRBJ1-1 and V is TRBV2; D unclear. There are 13 residues in the CDR3. CDR1 and CDR2 (germline): SNHLY, FYNNEI. V lost 5 bases and J 0 bases, leaving 7 bases between the germline ends. The chain's CDR3 is CASSPNMNTEAFF. The CDR3 region has the DNA TGTGCCAGCAGTCCCAACATGAACACTGAAGCTTTCTTT.

This chain connects TRBV9 to TRBJ1-2, with D possibly TRBD1 on 6 matching bases. The germline V gene has CDR1 SGDLS and CDR2 YYNGEE. With 3 bases removed from V and 8 bases from J, the gap between germline ends came to 23 bases. The CDR3 loop spans 16 amino acids. CDR3 in DNA: TGTGCCAGCAGCGGACAGCAGGGGAGTTACCCTATGGGCTACACCTTC. Protein sequence: CASSGQQGSYPMGYTF.

V usage is TRBV4-3 and J usage is TRBJ2-1; perhaps TRBD2 as D (5 bases). The CDR3 consists of 16 residues. Trimming stripped 0 bases from V and 5 bases from J, with 14 bases between. CDR1 is LGHNA and CDR2 is YSLEER in the germline V gene. CDR3 sequence reads: CASSQDRSGIHNEQFF. The CDR3 DNA sequence: TGCGCCAGCAGCCAAGATAGGTCCGGGATCCACAATGAGCAGTTCTTC.

This chain uses TRBV5-4 with TRBJ2-5, with unresolved D. V was pared by 0 bases and J by 3 bases, with 6 bases between. CDR3 size: 13 residues. The germline V gene encodes CDR1 SGHNT and CDR2 YYREEE (reference sequence). The CDR3 DNA is TGTGCCAGCAGCTTGGTCCCGGAAGAGACCCAGTACTTC. Protein: CASSLVPEETQYF. Filled out from reference TRBV5-4 and TRBJ2-5, the complete variable domain reads ETGVTQSPTHLIKTRGQQVTLRCSSQSGHNTVSWYQQALGQGPQFIFQYYREEENGRGNFPPRFSGLQFPNYSSELNVNALELDDSALYLCASSLVPEETQYFGPGTRLLVL.